This TCR beta chain derives from a study of T cells in Graves' hyperthyroidism and ophthalmopathy. This CDR3 has 14 amino acids. CDR1 SGDLS and CDR2 YYNGEE come from the germline V gene. A remark on this clonotype: A single base separates this from a much larger clone, so it may be a read error.

TCR beta CDR3 sequences were amplified from RNA transcripts. The HTBI set primed first-round TCR CDR3 RT-PCR. TCRdb reanalysed the multiplex PCR reads using MiXCR and keeps one entry per CDR3 protein. The table includes roughly 500,000 distinct CDR3 sequences, around 50% detected once. It was uncontrolled infection, other autoimmune disease, pregnancy or lactation that excluded patients. The study based diagnoses on clinical symptoms, serum thyroxine and TRAb, thyroid ultrasound and orbital computed tomography. The chain has TRBV9 and TRBJ1-5; TRBD1 is a possible D gene (6 bases). The sequence was obtained from an adult woman with Graves' disease, either hyperthyroidism or ophthalmopathy (not recorded which). Sequenced sample: peripheral blood or thyroid tissue (not recorded which). CDR3 coding DNA: TGTGCCAGCAGCCGGGGAGGGGACAATCGGCCCCAGCATTTT. Protein product: CASSRGGDNRPQHF. Variable domain in full (rest from reference TRBV9 and TRBJ1-5): DSGVTQTPKHLITATGQRVTLRCSPRSGDLSVYWYQQSLDQGLQFLIQYYNGEERAKGNILERFSAQQFPDLHSELNLSSLELGDSALYFCASSRGGDNRPQHFGDGTRLSIL.